This T cell receptor beta chain was observed in a study of human T cells and chemical hapten exposure. TCRdb called the RACE reads again in MiXCR, with one record for every CDR3 protein. The table records a few hundred thousand distinct CDR3 sequences, roughly 6% of them present only once. Described time point: patch test 2, 6 weeks after DPC sensitization. Treatment denoted: therapeutic diphenylcyclopropenone sensitization with weekly scalp DPC. Extraction yielded total RNA from whole blood (unfractionated). The CDR3 spans 16 residues. The V gene lost 4 bases and the J gene lost 2 bases, with 15 bases spanning the gap. This clonotype was counted only a few times.

Sequenced here: whole blood, sampled in connection with sensitization to the hapten diphenylcyclopropenone (DPC). The gene calls are TRBV12-3 or TRBV12-4 and TRBJ1-5, with a weak D call TRBD1 (5 bases). This TCR derives from a woman aged 18-35 years with alopecia areata. Some clones in this sample may be carry-over from other donors' samples. DNA of the CDR3: TGTGCCAGCAGTTATTCTTCTGGGGGGGGCAATCAGCCCCAGCATTTT. It translates to CASSYSSGGGNQPQHF.